One and the same sample provided the 4 T cell receptor beta chains below, sequenced in a study of CD8 T cells in ankylosing spondylitis. TCRdb reanalysed the 5' RACE reads using MiXCR and keeps one entry per CDR3 protein. The data contain some 150,000 distinct CDR3 sequences, around 45% of them singletons. Sequencing input: synovial fluid, either unsorted or a sorted T cell fraction (not recorded which). These receptors originate from a male donor with ankylosing spondylitis.

The chain links TRBV7-2 to TRBJ2-1; the match to TRBD2 covers 8 bases. The CDR3 is 15 residues long. J was trimmed by 1 base and V by 10 bases; bases with no gene match: 9. Germline CDR1 reads SGHTA; CDR2 reads FQGNSA. CDR3 protein: CAIGSGGRSYNEQFF. DNA of the CDR3: TGTGCCATCGGGAGCGGGGGTAGATCCTACAATGAGCAGTTCTTC.

This clonotype was counted a few times. The V and J genes are TRBV12-3 or TRBV12-4 and TRBJ1-2, with no clear D. The V end lost 6 bases, the J end lost 8 bases, and 19 bases lay between the germline ends. CDR3 length: 14 amino acids. CDR3 DNA: TGTGCCAGCAGCCCCCTAACCCGACCCTGGGGCTACACCTTC. This encodes CASSPLTRPWGYTF.

This clonotype was seen a handful of times. The chain links TRBV5-1 to TRBJ2-7; D possibly corresponds to TRBD1 (6 bases). This CDR3 has 14 residues. Trimming pared 3 bases from V and 1 base from J, leaving 11 bases between. CDR1 is SGHRS and CDR2 is YFSETQ in the germline V gene. The CDR3 DNA follows: TGCGCCAGCAGCTACAACAGGGCATCCTACGAGCAGTACTTC. Translation: CASSYNRASYEQYF.

V usage is TRBV12-3 or TRBV12-4 and J usage is TRBJ2-1; D not certain. The CDR3 runs to 15 residues. V was shortened by 6 bases and J by 7 bases, with 19 bases between the two germline ends. The CDR3 sequence: CASSPQLIPGNEQFF. In DNA form, the CDR3 reads TGTGCCAGCAGCCCGCAACTCATACCTGGGAATGAGCAGTTCTTC.